The 22 T cell receptor beta chains below were found in one sample sequenced in a study of blood T cell repertoires in COVID-19 (TCRdb year 2020). Library preparation employed the immunoSEQ multiplex PCR assay. TCRdb re-hosts the immuneACCESS table, in-frame sequences only. Its copies lack some clones; in the studies checked, an unresolved V gene accounts for under half of them, and the cause for the rest is not known. The sample data list around 230,000 clones, and 75% to 85% of these were observed just once. The ten biggest clones cover 4.5% to 5.5% of the sample. Source material: peripheral blood. All receptors derive from a middle-aged man with COVID-19, enrolled during active disease.

Only one count was recorded for this clone. The V call is TRBV20-1, the J call TRBJ2-7; 8 bases are a match to TRBD1. CDR1 is DFQATT and CDR2 is SNEGSKA in the germline V gene (reference sequence). With V trimmed by 6 bases and J by 11 bases, 9 bases remained unmatched. The CDR3 length is 11 residues. This CDR3 reads CSAKLGQGEYF. DNA for the CDR3: TGCAGTGCCAAACTTGGACAGGGAGAGTACTTC.

The chain has TRBV12-2 and TRBJ1-5; no DNA check was done on the table's D call, TRBD1. TRBV12-2 is a listed pseudogene. The CDR3 loop spans 12 amino acids. The chain's CDR3 is CASRWQFQPQHF. Here the CDR3 DNA reads TGTGCAAGTCGTTGGCAGTTCCAGCCCCAGCATTTT.

V usage is TRBV5-1 and J usage is TRBJ2-5; D is perhaps TRBD2 (5 bases). Trimming stripped 4 bases from V and 4 bases from J, with 14 bases between. Per germline, CDR1 SGHRS and CDR2 YFSETQ. CDR3 length equals 14 residues. The CDR3 region has the DNA TGCGCCAGCAGCCAGCACCCCGGGGTAGAGACCCAGTACTTC. This encodes CASSQHPGVETQYF.

This clone was recorded once. The V and J genes are TRBV3-1 (or the pseudogene TRBV3-2) and TRBJ2-7, with D possibly TRBD2 on 5 matching bases. V lost 1 base and J lost 2, with 6 bases in between. The CDR3 runs 13 residues. In germline, CDR1 is LGHDT, CDR2 YNNKEL (reference sequence). In DNA form, the CDR3 reads TGTGCCAGCAGCCAAGTCGGGGCCTACGAGCAGTACTTC. Its translation: CASSQVGAYEQYF.

The rearrangement joins TRBV19 to TRBJ1-5; possibly TRBD1 for D (5 bases). The CDR3 is 15 amino acids. Germline-derived CDR1 and CDR2 are LNHDA and SQIVND (reference sequence). V lost 3 bases, J lost 4 bases, and 13 bases lay in between. CDR3 residues: CASSMQAGPNQPQHF. As DNA, the CDR3 is TGTGCCAGTAGTATGCAAGCGGGGCCAAATCAGCCCCAGCATTTT.

This chain links TRBV5-1 with TRBJ2-5, with D hard to call. The germline V gene encodes CDR1 SGHRS and CDR2 YFSETQ. V was cut by 7 bases and J by 5 bases, with 9 bases left in between. The CDR3 is 11 amino acids. CDR3 DNA: TGCGCCAGCGGAGAATCGGAGACCCAGTACTTC. Translated: CASGESETQYF.

The chain uses TRBV5-1 and TRBJ2-1; TRBD2 matches 7 bases. V was pared by 7 bases and J by 4 bases, with 2 bases of the junction left unmatched. Germline V CDR1 and CDR2: SGHRS, YFSETQ. There are 12 residues in the CDR3. Here the CDR3 reads CASGEGYNEQFF. CDR3 DNA: TGCGCCAGCGGGGAGGGATACAATGAGCAGTTCTTC.

J is TRBJ2-1 and V is TRBV7-3; 11 positions match TRBD2. Trimming cost V 5 bases and J 6 bases; bases outside gene matches: 9. This CDR3 contains 16 residues. Germline CDR1 SGHTA, CDR2 FQGTGA. The CDR3 DNA reads as TGTGCCAGCAGCCGCCTAGCGGGGGGCAGCTTCAATGAGCAGTTCTTC. This codes for CASSRLAGGSFNEQFF.

The chain recombines TRBV9 with TRBJ2-3, with 12 bases fitting TRBD2. The CDR3 is made up of 16 amino acids. Trimming took 3 bases from V and 5 from J; bases not matched to a gene: 7. Germline CDR1 and CDR2: SGDLS and YYNGEE. The CDR3 region has the DNA TGTGCCAGCAGCGGCTCTAGCGGGGGGGCGGGAGATACGCAGTATTTT. Protein: CASSGSSGGAGDTQYF.

This rearrangement joins TRBV25-1 to TRBJ1-2, with 10 nucleotides matching TRBD1. Germline V gene lookup returns CDR1 MGHDK and CDR2 SYGVNS. J was trimmed by 4 bases and V by 1 base; bases with no gene match: 6. The CDR3 covers 16 residues. The CDR3, as DNA: TGTGCCAGCAGTGAATCGGAGACAGGGGGCGCCTATGGCTACACCTTC. This sequence encodes CASSESETGGAYGYTF.

V usage is TRBV27 and J usage is TRBJ2-1; TRBD1 is a possible D gene (5 bases). V shed 8 bases and J shed 5 bases, with 7 bases lying between them. CDR3 length equals 11 residues. CDR1 and CDR2 (germline): MNHEY, SMNVEV (reference sequence). In DNA, the CDR3 is TGTGCCAGCTTGACAGACAATGAGCAGTTCTTC. Translating it yields CASLTDNEQFF.

This clone has a single count. The V call is TRBV10-3, the J call TRBJ2-5; 8 positions agree with TRBD1. Losses at the gene ends were 8 bases for V and 3 bases for J; bases not matched to a gene: 11. Per the germline V gene, CDR1 is ENHRY and CDR2 is SYGVKD. The CDR3 runs to 15 residues. The CDR3 DNA follows: TGTGCCATCGCCCCGGGAACAGGGGGAGAAGAGACCCAGTACTTC. This codes for CAIAPGTGGEETQYF.

This clone has a handful of counts. The V gene is TRBV29-1, the J gene TRBJ2-5; D perhaps matches TRBD2 (7 bases). The V end lost 7 bases, the J end lost 1 base, and 16 bases lay between the germline ends. This CDR3 has 14 amino acids. Germline V gene data show CDR1 as SQVTM and CDR2 as ANQGSEA. The CDR3 spells CSAEGGALQETQYF. In nucleotides, the CDR3 is TGCAGCGCCGAGGGGGGGGCACTCCAAGAGACCCAGTACTTC.

V is TRBV6-4 and J is TRBJ2-4, with a weak D call TRBD2 (5 bases). CDR1 and CDR2 (germline): MRHNA, SNTAGT. This CDR3 is 15 amino acids long. V lost 8 bases to trimming and J lost 8 bases, with 22 bases between them. The CDR3 DNA reads TGTGCCAGCGCATCTCCGGGTCCCAAGAGGGACATTCAGTACTTC. Its protein is CASASPGPKRDIQYF.

This clone was found a few times. The chain links TRBV7-9 to TRBJ2-7, with TRBD1 matching 10 bases. This CDR3 comprises 15 residues. J gave up 2 bases and V 2 bases, and 3 bases lay outside the gene matches. CDR1 and CDR2 from the germline V gene are SEHNR and FQNEAQ (reference sequence). CDR3 region: CASSLRDRGAYEQYF. The DNA for the CDR3 is TGTGCCAGCAGCTTAAGGGACAGGGGAGCCTACGAGCAGTACTTC.

This chain joins TRBV18 and TRBJ1-2; 8 bases are a match to TRBD1. The CDR3 runs 18 residues. The germline V gene has CDR1 KGHSH and CDR2 LQKENI. V shed 1 base, J shed 8 bases, and the junction held 18 bases outside the gene matches. CDR3 sequence reads: CASSPLIGTGGEIYGYTF. The CDR3, as DNA: TGTGCCAGCTCACCACTAATAGGGACAGGTGGGGAGATCTACGGCTACACCTTC.

The CDR3 DNA sequence: TGTGCCAGCAGCTTTGGAAGCGGGGATACGGACGAGCAGTACTTC. It codes for CASSFGSGDTDEQYF. This chain joins TRBV7-9 and TRBJ2-7, with TRBD2 matching 7 bases. Unmatched junction bases numbered 10, after V lost 3 bases and J lost 5 bases. Germline loops: CDR1 SEHNR, CDR2 FQNEAQ (reference sequence). The CDR3 extends over 15 amino acids.

The rearrangement uses TRBV19 and TRBJ1-6; TRBD1 might be the D (5 bases). Per the germline V gene, CDR1 is LNHDA and CDR2 is SQIVND (reference sequence). V shed 3 bases and J shed 12 bases, with 12 bases lying between them. CDR3 length: 13 residues. The CDR3 nucleotides read TGTGCCAGTAGTATGTCCCAGGGATTACCCCTCCACTTT. It yields the protein CASSMSQGLPLHF.

The chain recombines TRBV7-9 with TRBJ1-6, with D perhaps TRBD1 (5 bases). The CDR3 is made up of 14 amino acids. The germline V and J ends were trimmed by 8 bases and 7 bases, with 15 bases remaining between them. Germline V lookup: CDR1 SEHNR, CDR2 FQNEAQ (reference sequence). The CDR3 DNA is TGTGCCAGCGGCCGGCAGGGCAGGAATTCACCCCTCCACTTT. Its translation is CASGRQGRNSPLHF.

As regards this clone: Compared with germline, one end of the junction differs, possibly owing to a read error. CDR3 residues: CTSSIDSGSGGNSPLHF. CDR3 coding DNA: TGTACCAGTAGTATAGATTCTGGGTCAGGGGGGAACTCACCCCTCCACTTT. This chain uses TRBV19 with TRBJ1-6; TRBD1 aligns across 7 bases. Germline lookup yields CDR1 LNHDA and CDR2 SQIVND (reference sequence). CDR3 size: 17 residues.

This clone occurred a few times. The chain has TRBV7-8 and TRBJ2-3; TRBD2 aligns across 10 bases. The J segment lost 3 bases and the V segment lost 5 bases, leaving 5 bases of the junction unmatched. The CDR3 loop spans 15 amino acids. Per germline, CDR1 SGHVS and CDR2 FQNEAQ. CDR3 sequence (DNA): TGTGCCAGCAGCGCGAGCGGGGGGGGGACAGATACGCAGTATTTT. Protein: CASSASGGGTDTQYF.

This clone appeared a few times. This chain connects TRBV6-5 to TRBJ1-1; a possible D gene is TRBD1 (5 bases). Trimming pared 4 bases from V and 4 bases from J, leaving 13 bases between. CDR1 is MNHEY, CDR2 SVGAGI, per germline. The CDR3 is made up of 14 amino acids. CDR3 DNA: TGTGCCAGCAGTTGGGAGGGGAGGGCCACTGAAGCTTTCTTT. Protein: CASSWEGRATEAFF.